This T cell receptor (beta chain) derives from a study of technical replicates of blood from a handful of donors. Assay used: immunoSEQ multiplex PCR; TCRdb lists only in-frame clones, some missing. The table has about 83,000 clones, approximately 90% seen once. This TCR came from a human donor in good health. Sequences were obtained from T cells isolated from PBMCs.

The CDR3 protein is CASSRTGSGYEQYF. The CDR3 bases are TGTGCCAGCAGCCGAACAGGGTCGGGATACGAGCAGTACTTC. The rearrangement joins TRBV5-6 to TRBJ2-7; D may be TRBD1 (6 bases). With 4 bases removed from V and 4 bases from J, the gap between germline ends came to 15 bases. Germline assignment: CDR1 SGHDT and CDR2 YYEEEE. The length of the CDR3 is 14 residues.